In its sample, the clone carrying this T cell receptor beta chain was seen a few times. Its antigen is undetermined. Healthy bone marrow donors made up the donor group. This sample stems from a study of cytomegalovirus exposure and HLA in healthy donors. General study findings and limits: TCR beta sequences numbering around 15,000 were associated with HLA alleles at 0.05 false discovery rate in a later analysis. Analyzed later, most CMV-associated TCR beta chains appeared HLA-restricted.

Primers: 60 Vbeta forward and 13 Jbeta reverse. This table comes from immunoSEQ multiplex PCR, and its TCRdb copy is limited to in-frame clones, with some not included. This table has 150,000 to 200,000 clones, roughly 70% appearing once. Germline assignment: CDR1 SGHRS and CDR2 YFSETQ. This CDR3 spans 14 amino acids. V lost 4 bases and J lost 5; bases outside the gene matches: 7. The chain carries TRBV5-1 and TRBJ2-7; 9 positions agree with TRBD1. Sequenced material: PBMCs. The clonotype was recovered from a woman between 25 and 40 years old in good health and CMV-seronegative. The CDR3 DNA follows: TGCGCCAGCAGCAAAGCGGACAGGGGCCACGAGCAGTACTTC. Translating gives CASSKADRGHEQYF.